Below are 30 T cell receptor beta chains sequenced from a single sample in a study of blood T cell repertoires in COVID-19. Generated by immunoSEQ multiplex PCR, the TCRdb table keeps only in-frame clones and is missing some. Among about 140,000 clones, nearly 85% were seen once, and the ten largest hold 44%. The sample was peripheral blood. Source of these receptors: a human donor in a cohort sampled during active COVID-19.

This chain connects TRBV7-9 to TRBJ2-3, with 14 bases fitting TRBD2. The J segment lost 3 bases and the V segment lost 5 bases, leaving 4 bases of the junction unmatched. The germline V gene encodes CDR1 SEHNR and CDR2 FQNEAQ (reference sequence). There are 16 residues in the CDR3. CDR3 in amino acids: CASSTGLAGETDTQYF. In DNA, the CDR3 is TGTGCCAGCAGCACGGGACTAGCGGGGGAAACAGATACGCAGTATTTT.

This rearrangement joins TRBV19 to TRBJ1-1; possible D gene TRBD1, 5 bases. Germline V gives CDR1 LNHDA, CDR2 SQIVND (reference sequence). The CDR3 spans 14 residues. Trimming shortened V by 8 bases and J by 2 bases, and 15 bases separated the two germline ends. The CDR3 spells CASASGGGNTEAFF. Here the CDR3 DNA reads TGTGCCAGTGCATCCGGGGGTGGTAACACTGAAGCTTTCTTT. The variable domain in full, completed from reference TRBV19 and TRBJ1-1, reads DGGITQSPKYLFRKEGQNVTLSCEQNLNHDAMYWYRQDPGQGLRLIYYSQIVNDFQKGDIAEGYSVSREKKESFPLTVTSAQKNPTAFYLCASASGGGNTEAFFGQGTRLTVV.

The chain carries TRBV10-2 and TRBJ2-1, with 9 bases aligning to TRBD2. The CDR3 runs 14 residues. The germline V gene has CDR1 WSHSY and CDR2 SAAADI. The V and J ends lost 6 bases and 6 bases, in that order; junction bases with no gene match: 6. The CDR3 DNA reads as TGCGCCAGCAGGCGGGGGGGCGAGGGCAATGAGCAGTTCTTC. Protein product: CASRRGGEGNEQFF.

In this sample, this clone turned up once. V usage is TRBV12-3 or TRBV12-4 and J usage is TRBJ2-1, with D tentatively TRBD1 (5 bases). Trimming left V 7 bases short and J 5 bases short, with 12 bases between. The CDR3 covers 13 residues. CDR3 nucleotides: TGTGCCAGCACCAGGGCCGCCAACAATGAGCAGTTCTTC. Residues: CASTRAANNEQFF.

Comments on this clone: The same CDR3 arises from other DNA sequences in this sample as well. The chain joins TRBV7-2 to TRBJ1-2, with 9 bases fitting TRBD1. Germline trimming cut 5 bases from V and 5 bases from J; bases unmatched to any gene: 6. The CDR3 runs to 14 residues. Germline CDR1 is SGHTA and CDR2 is FQGNSA. The CDR3 sequence is CASSPDRGGYGYTF. The DNA for the CDR3 is TGTGCCAGCAGCCCTGACAGGGGGGGATATGGCTACACCTTC.

The chain has TRBV30 and TRBJ2-5; the D gene is possibly TRBD1 (5 bases). The CDR3 is made up of 12 amino acids. The germline V and J ends were trimmed by 5 bases and 5 bases, with 12 bases remaining between them. Germline CDR1 GTSNPN, CDR2 SVGIG (reference sequence). The CDR3 DNA reads TGTGCCTGGGGACACCTGGGCGAGACCCAGTACTTC. It specifies CAWGHLGETQYF.

This chain links TRBV7-3 with TRBJ2-1; D is perhaps TRBD1 (6 bases). The CDR3 is 12 residues long. V lost 5 bases, J lost 13 bases, and 15 bases lay in between. Germline loops: CDR1 SGHTA, CDR2 FQGTGA. CDR3 coding DNA: TGTGCCAGCAGCCCCATGACAGGCCGACAGTTCTTC. It translates to CASSPMTGRQFF.

This chain links TRBV19 with TRBJ2-1; 7 bases map to TRBD2. The germline V gene has CDR1 LNHDA and CDR2 SQIVND (reference sequence). V lost 3 bases, J lost 3 bases, and 2 bases stayed unmatched. The CDR3 consists of 14 residues. In DNA, the CDR3 is TGTGCCAGTAGTATGAGCGGGGTCTACAATGAGCAGTTCTTC. Its translation: CASSMSGVYNEQFF.

This chain links TRBV28 with TRBJ1-3; 7 bases agree with TRBD1. The CDR3 extends over 16 amino acids. Losses at the gene ends were 3 bases for V and 0 bases for J; bases not matched to a gene: 5. Germline lookup yields CDR1 MDHEN and CDR2 SYDVKM. The CDR3 is CASSLAGGASGNTIYF. CDR3 in DNA: TGTGCCAGCAGTTTGGCAGGGGGAGCCTCTGGAAACACCATATATTTT.

The CDR3 is CASKVGSFTDTQYF. The CDR3 DNA sequence: TGTGCCAGCAAGGTGGGCAGCTTCACAGATACGCAGTATTTT. The rearrangement uses TRBV6-5 and TRBJ2-3, with D hard to call. Looked up from germline, CDR1 is MNHEY and CDR2 is SVGAGI. The CDR3 sequence is 14 residues long. The V gene lost 7 bases and the J gene lost 2 bases, with 13 bases spanning the gap.

The chain links TRBV4-2 to TRBJ1-4, with no clear D. The ends were cut back, 4 bases at V and 3 bases at J, with 9 bases in the middle. The V gene's germline CDR1 is LGHNA and CDR2 YNFKEQ. The CDR3 totals 14 residues. This CDR3 is CASSPTVANEKLFF. In nucleotides, the CDR3 is TGTGCCAGCAGCCCCACGGTGGCTAATGAAAAACTGTTTTTT.

The gene calls are TRBV19 and TRBJ1-1; the D gene is possibly TRBD1 (6 bases). The CDR3 is made up of 15 amino acids. CDR1 LNHDA and CDR2 SQIVND come from the germline V gene (reference sequence). V dropped 2 bases and J dropped 6 bases, with 16 bases sitting between them. The CDR3 sequence is CASSIRPGAVAEAFF. CDR3 sequence (DNA): TGTGCCAGTAGTATACGTCCAGGGGCGGTGGCTGAAGCTTTCTTT.

The chain uses TRBV18 and TRBJ2-1; 10 nucleotides align to TRBD2. Germline V gives CDR1 KGHSH, CDR2 LQKENI. J was trimmed by 4 bases and V by 5 bases; bases with no gene match: 8. This CDR3 is built from 16 residues. The CDR3 sequence is CASSALLAGLYNEQFF. CDR3 bases: TGTGCCAGCTCAGCCCTACTAGCGGGACTGTACAATGAGCAGTTCTTC.

The chain combines TRBV29-1 with TRBJ1-3; D is uncertain. The germline V gene has CDR1 SQVTM and CDR2 ANQGSEA. CDR3 size: 12 residues. Deletions cut 7 bases from V and 0 bases from J, with 7 bases between. The CDR3 region is CSGWASGNTIYF. The CDR3 coding sequence is TGCAGCGGGTGGGCCTCTGGAAACACCATATATTTT.

Written as DNA, the CDR3 is TGTGCCAGCTCCGGGTGGTCTACGCAGTATTTT. This encodes CASSGWSTQYF. The rearrangement joins TRBV27 to TRBJ2-3; no clear D gene. The germline CDR1 and CDR2 sequences are MNHEY and SMNVEV (reference sequence). V lost 8 bases and J 8 bases, leaving 11 bases between the germline ends. The CDR3 contains 11 residues.

This chain links TRBV5-1 with TRBJ2-6; 7 bases line up with TRBD1. The CDR3 runs 17 residues. Trimming at V came to 8 bases and at J to 0 bases, leaving 11 bases not matched to a gene. CDR1 is SGHRS, CDR2 YFSETQ, per germline. The CDR3 here is CASQGQPSNSGANVLTF. The CDR3 DNA follows: TGCGCCAGTCAGGGACAGCCCAGCAACTCTGGGGCCAACGTCCTGACTTTC.

About this clone itself: This same CDR3 is encoded by further DNA sequences in the sample. The CDR3 nucleotides read TGTGCCAGCAGCCTTGGTGGTCGAGCCTACGAGCAGTACGTC. Protein product: CASSLGGRAYEQYV. The chain employs TRBV5-6 and TRBJ2-7; D is unresolved. The CDR3 runs to 14 residues. V lost 4 bases, J lost 2 bases, and 13 bases lay in between. Germline-derived CDR1 and CDR2 are SGHDT and YYEEEE.

This clone was counted a single time. The chain combines TRBV5-6 with TRBJ2-2; 8 bases map to TRBD1. The CDR3 totals 15 residues. With V trimmed by 4 bases and J by 6 bases, 8 bases remained unmatched. From germline, CDR1 is SGHDT and CDR2 YYEEEE. The CDR3 region has the DNA TGTGCCAGCAGCCCAACAGGGGGATCAGCCGGGGAGCTGTTTTTT. Translation: CASSPTGGSAGELFF.

The chain couples TRBV7-2 to TRBJ2-1; D is possibly TRBD1 (5 bases). V was trimmed by 1 base and J by 7 bases, leaving 8 bases between them. There are 13 residues in the CDR3. Germline assignment: CDR1 SGHTA and CDR2 FQGNSA. The CDR3 sequence is CASSLGQRNEQFF. CDR3 bases: TGTGCCAGCAGCTTAGGACAGAGAAATGAGCAGTTCTTC. Looking up the rest from reference TRBV7-2 and TRBJ2-1 gives the full variable domain: GAGVSQSPSNKVTEKGKDVELRCDPISGHTALYWYRQSLGQGLEFLIYFQGNSAPDKSGLPSDRFSAERTGGSVSTLTIQRTQQEDSAVYLCASSLGQRNEQFFGPGTRLTVL.

The chain recombines TRBV4-1 with TRBJ1-3; D gene ambiguous. The germline gives CDR1 MGHRA, CDR2 YSYEKL. Trimming removed 0 bases from V and 3 bases from J, with 6 bases in between. This CDR3 is built from 14 residues. The CDR3 DNA follows: TGCGCCAGCAGCCAAGACCCTAGTGGAAACACCATATATTTT. This translates into CASSQDPSGNTIYF.

V and J are TRBV10-2 and TRBJ1-6; possible D gene TRBD1, 5 bases. V shed 2 bases and J shed 4 bases, with 9 bases lying between them. The CDR3 is made up of 15 amino acids. Germline values: CDR1 WSHSY, CDR2 SAAADI. The CDR3 DNA reads TGCGCCAGCAGTGAGGTCCAGGGATATAATTCACCCCTCCACTTT. This sequence encodes CASSEVQGYNSPLHF.

The V call is TRBV5-1, the J call TRBJ2-1; 11 bases fit TRBD2. There are 15 residues in the CDR3. Germline CDR1 is SGHRS and CDR2 is YFSETQ. Germline trimming cut 4 bases from V and 10 bases from J; bases unmatched to any gene: 10. The chain's CDR3 is CASSTGLAGAVEQFF. The CDR3, as DNA: TGCGCCAGCAGCACAGGACTAGCGGGTGCAGTCGAGCAGTTCTTC. Drawing the rest from reference TRBV5-1 and TRBJ2-1, the complete variable domain is KAGVTQTPRYLIKTRGQQVTLSCSPISGHRSVSWYQQTPGQGLQFLFEYFSETQRNKGNFPGRFSGRQFSNSRSEMNVSTLELGDSALYLCASSTGLAGAVEQFFGPGTRLTVL.

The CDR3 protein is CASRQGSSYGYTF. The CDR3 coding sequence is TGTGCCAGCCGACAGGGTTCTAGTTATGGCTACACCTTC. The J gene is TRBJ1-2, the V gene TRBV6-4; TRBD1 agrees at 7 bases. The CDR3 has 13 amino acids. The V gene's germline CDR1 is MRHNA and CDR2 SNTAGT. The V and J ends lost 8 bases and 5 bases, in that order; junction bases with no gene match: 8.

This clone was observed many times. This rearrangement joins TRBV28 to TRBJ1-4; D possibly corresponds to TRBD1 (6 bases). The CDR3 consists of 15 residues. Deletions cut 5 bases from V and 8 bases from J, with 18 bases between. Germline V gene sequence: CDR1 MDHEN, CDR2 SYDVKM. CDR3 sequence (DNA): TGTGCCAGCAGTGAGCGACAGGCTTGGGGGGAAAAACTGTTTTTT. Its translation: CASSERQAWGEKLFF.

The V call is TRBV5-1, the J call TRBJ1-6; a possible D gene is TRBD1 (6 bases). CDR3 size: 16 residues. Trimming shortened V by 3 bases and J by 6 bases, and 16 bases separated the two germline ends. CDR1 SGHRS and CDR2 YFSETQ come from the germline V gene. Written as DNA, the CDR3 is TGCGCCAGCAGCTCCCAAGGGGGGGTAGGTAATTCACCCCTCCACTTT. Translation: CASSSQGGVGNSPLHF.

The chain recombines TRBV19 with TRBJ2-2; 10 bases are a match to TRBD2. The CDR3 is 16 residues long. Germline trimming cut 6 bases from V and 4 bases from J; bases unmatched to any gene: 8. Looked up from germline, CDR1 is LNHDA and CDR2 is SQIVND (reference sequence). The CDR3 nucleotides are TGTGCCAGTAGCATACGGGCTAGCGGGAGCACCGGGGAGCTGTTTTTT. Residues: CASSIRASGSTGELFF.

The V call is TRBV3-1 (or the pseudogene TRBV3-2), the J call TRBJ1-5; the D gene is possibly TRBD1 (5 bases). CDR3 size: 14 residues. Germline values: CDR1 LGHDT, CDR2 YNNKEL (reference sequence). Trimming took off 1 base at V and 11 bases at J, with 15 bases between the two ends. The CDR3 DNA is TGTGCCAGCAGCCAAGCGGCAGGGTATGGGACCCAGCATTTT. Translated: CASSQAAGYGTQHF.

This clone was seen only once. The chain combines TRBV11-3 with TRBJ2-5; 7 nucleotides line up with TRBD1. The CDR3 covers 12 residues. CDR1 SGHNT and CDR2 YENEEA come from the germline V gene. After removal of 0 bases from V and 10 bases from J, the junction contained 2 bases not matched to a gene. The CDR3 DNA sequence: TGTGCCAGCAGCTTAGATGGGACAGACCAGTACTTC. Amino acids: CASSLDGTDQYF.

The rearrangement links TRBV29-1 to TRBJ1-2, with D perhaps matching TRBD1 (6 bases). The length of the CDR3 is 12 residues. Germline V gene sequence: CDR1 SQVTM, CDR2 ANQGSEA. V dropped 4 bases and J dropped 3 bases, with 9 bases sitting between them. Here the CDR3 reads CSVVAGDYGYTF. Here the CDR3 DNA reads TGCAGCGTTGTTGCAGGGGACTATGGCTACACCTTC.

The V and J genes are TRBV15 and TRBJ1-5; D gene unclear. The germline gives CDR1 LNHNV, CDR2 YYDKDF (reference sequence). The V end lost 3 bases, the J end lost 7 bases, and 16 bases lay between the germline ends. The CDR3 is made up of 15 amino acids. Here the CDR3 reads CATSSARGILQPQHF. The CDR3 region has the DNA TGTGCCACCAGCAGTGCAAGAGGGATACTGCAGCCCCAGCATTTT.